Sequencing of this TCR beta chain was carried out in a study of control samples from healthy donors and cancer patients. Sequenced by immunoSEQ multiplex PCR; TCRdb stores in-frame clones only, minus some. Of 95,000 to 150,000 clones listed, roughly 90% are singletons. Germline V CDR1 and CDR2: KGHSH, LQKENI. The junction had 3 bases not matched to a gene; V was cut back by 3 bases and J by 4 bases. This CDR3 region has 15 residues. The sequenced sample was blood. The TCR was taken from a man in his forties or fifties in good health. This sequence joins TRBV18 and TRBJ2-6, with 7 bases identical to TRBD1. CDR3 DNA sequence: TGTGCCAGCTCACCGACAGGGAACGGGGCCAACGTCCTGACTTTC. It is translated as CASSPTGNGANVLTF.